This T cell receptor (beta chain) was sequenced for a study of vaccination effects on CD4 cells after COVID-19. The study's findings and limits: Cross-reactivity with common cold coronaviruses was shown by only 1 of 255 vaccine-induced clones in healthy vaccinees.

Profiled with immunoSEQ multiplex PCR; TCRdb holds only in-frame clones, not every one. The profile shows 37,000 or so clones, about 67% of them singletons. Subsequent to a culture period of roughly 11 days, CD4+ T cells were isolated. Participants completed two doses of the BNT162b2 or mRNA-1273 vaccine. CDR1 and CDR2 from the germline V gene are MRHNA and SNTAGT. Trimming shortened V by 6 bases and J by 8 bases, and 17 bases separated the two germline ends. The CDR3 covers 14 residues. Of note for this clone: Its antigen is currently unknown.

The receptor was derived from a human donor who received a COVID-19 vaccine. Sample: CD4+ T cells from PBMCs cultured without peptide, taken after COVID-19 vaccination. V and J are TRBV6-4 and TRBJ2-1; D might be TRBD2 (6 bases). The DNA of the CDR3 is TGTGCCAGCAGGCGGGACCGATGGGACGATGAGCAGTTCTTC. It encodes CASRRDRWDDEQFF.